The 9 T cell receptor beta chains below were found in one sample sequenced in a study of T cell repertoires in cytomegalovirus infection. From the reads, TCRdb called clonotypes with MiXCR, one entry per CDR3 protein. The table shows some 400,000 distinct CDR3 sequences, with approximately 30% occurring only once. Sequenced material: PBMCs. These receptors were collected from a human donor in good health (CMV status not recorded). Some clones in this sample may be carry-over from other donors' samples.

This clonotype has more than one count but fewer than ten. V usage is TRBV5-1 and J usage is TRBJ2-1; no firm D call. The CDR3 consists of 14 residues. V shed 0 bases and J shed 6 bases, with 10 bases lying between them. Germline lookup yields CDR1 SGHRS and CDR2 YFSETQ. CDR3 region: CASSLARAGNEQFF. CDR3 nucleotide sequence: TGCGCCAGCAGCTTGGCCAGAGCCGGCAATGAGCAGTTCTTC.

This clonotype was seen more than once but under ten times. This sequence joins TRBV11-2 and TRBJ1-2, with 7 positions matching TRBD1. Unmatched junction bases numbered 2, after V lost 0 bases and J lost 4 bases. Germline assignment: CDR1 SGHAT and CDR2 FQNNGV. The CDR3 consists of 14 residues. The CDR3 region has the DNA TGTGCCAGCAGCTTAGAGCGACAGGGCTATGGCTACACCTTC. As protein: CASSLERQGYGYTF.

The chain links TRBV7-9 to TRBJ2-2, with 11 bases identical to TRBD1. The CDR3 sequence is 15 residues long. V gave up 5 bases and J gave up 7 bases; unmatched junction bases: 6. The V gene's germline CDR1 is SEHNR and CDR2 FQNEAQ (reference sequence). The chain's CDR3 is CASSPGQGEFGELFF. The CDR3 DNA reads as TGTGCCAGCAGCCCGGGACAGGGGGAGTTCGGGGAGCTGTTTTTT.

The chain is built from TRBV12-5 and TRBJ1-1, with D possibly TRBD1 on 5 matching bases. This CDR3 spans 12 amino acids. Trimming left V 7 bases short and J 9 bases short, with 15 bases between. Germline CDR1 is LGHNT and CDR2 is FRNRAP. The CDR3 here is CASATSGGQAFF. The CDR3 DNA follows: TGTGCTAGTGCCACGAGTGGGGGACAAGCTTTCTTT.

The table lists this clonotype with a few counts. V usage is TRBV6-5 and J usage is TRBJ2-7, with TRBD1 identical over 7 bases. The V gene end was trimmed by 5 bases and the J gene end by 2 bases; junction bases not matched to a gene: 3. In germline, CDR1 is MNHEY, CDR2 SVGAGI. The CDR3 covers 13 residues. The CDR3 bases are TGTGCCAGCAGTAAAGGGACAGCCTACGAGCAGTACTTC. Protein: CASSKGTAYEQYF.

Concerning this clonotype: Given a much more abundant clone one base away, this may be a read error. The genes are TRBV12-3 or TRBV12-4 and TRBJ1-1; 10 bases align to TRBD1. The V and J ends lost 8 bases and 4 bases, in that order; junction bases with no gene match: 4. The CDR3 consists of 13 residues. CDR3 DNA: TGTGCCAGCGGACAGGGGGTGAGCACTGAAGCTTTCTTT. Amino acid sequence: CASGQGVSTEAFF.

Only a few counts were recorded for this clonotype. The V call is TRBV20-1, the J call TRBJ2-1, with TRBD2 identical over 7 bases. The germline V gene has CDR1 DFQATT and CDR2 SNEGSKA (reference sequence). Germline trimming cut 7 bases from V and 4 bases from J; bases unmatched to any gene: 16. The CDR3 covers 16 residues. In nucleotides, the CDR3 is TGCAGTGTTAGCCGTACTAGCGCCGGGAGTTACAATGAGCAGTTCTTC. It specifies CSVSRTSAGSYNEQFF.

This rearrangement joins TRBV20-1 to TRBJ2-1; D is ambiguous. Germline V lookup: CDR1 DFQATT, CDR2 SNEGSKA (reference sequence). Trimming cost V 4 bases and J 6 bases, with 7 bases left between them. This CDR3 contains 11 residues. In DNA, the CDR3 is TGCAGTGCTAAAGTTTTCAATGAGCAGTTCTTC. Amino acid sequence: CSAKVFNEQFF.

The J gene is TRBJ2-7, the V gene TRBV3-1, with 10 bases aligning to TRBD1. Germline-derived CDR1 and CDR2 are LGHDT and YNNKEL (reference sequence). The junction had 3 bases not matched to a gene; V was cut back by 1 base and J by 3 bases. CDR3 length equals 15 residues. The CDR3 is CASSQATGGIYEQYF. In nucleotides, the CDR3 is TGTGCCAGCAGCCAAGCGACAGGGGGCATCTACGAGCAGTACTTC.